This T cell receptor beta chain comes out of a study of T cells in Graves' hyperthyroidism and ophthalmopathy. Study summary: Peripheral blood sampling occurred at initial diagnosis, before any treatment. Findings of the study overall: Ophthalmopathy, which appeared later, was predicted by the model a median about 6 months before onset. A 13 V-J signature model discriminated ophthalmopathy versus stable hyperthyroidism.

Amplification of TCR beta CDR3 regions used RNA as the template. Carried out on the TCR CDR3, a first-round RT-PCR used the HTBI primer set. A single record per CDR3 protein comes from TCRdb applying MiXCR to the multiplex PCR reads. This table holds about 400,000 distinct CDR3 sequences, about 14% found once. This clonotype came up many times. Its antigen remains unknown. V was pared by 4 bases and J by 0 bases, with 10 bases between. CDR1 and CDR2 (germline): DFQATT, SNEGSKA (reference sequence). CDR3 size: 13 residues. The chain couples TRBV20-1 to TRBJ2-7; D is perhaps TRBD1 (6 bases). The clonotype was recovered from a man younger than 30 with Graves' ophthalmopathy. The sample was blood. CDR3 DNA sequence: TGCAGTGCTAACCGGGACAACTCCTACGAGCAGTACTTC. It is translated as CSANRDNSYEQYF.